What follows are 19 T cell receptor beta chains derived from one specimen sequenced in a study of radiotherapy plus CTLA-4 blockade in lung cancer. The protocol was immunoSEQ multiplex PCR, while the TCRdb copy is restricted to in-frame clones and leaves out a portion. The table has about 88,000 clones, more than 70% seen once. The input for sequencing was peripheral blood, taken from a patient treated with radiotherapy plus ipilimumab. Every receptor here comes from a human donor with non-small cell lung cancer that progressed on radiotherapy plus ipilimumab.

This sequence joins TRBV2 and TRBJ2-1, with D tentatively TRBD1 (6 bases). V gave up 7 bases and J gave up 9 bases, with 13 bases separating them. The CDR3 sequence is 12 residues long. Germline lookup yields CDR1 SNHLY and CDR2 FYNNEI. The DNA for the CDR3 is TGTGCCAGCAACAGGGCTAGGGGTGAGCAGTTCTTC. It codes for CASNRARGEQFF.

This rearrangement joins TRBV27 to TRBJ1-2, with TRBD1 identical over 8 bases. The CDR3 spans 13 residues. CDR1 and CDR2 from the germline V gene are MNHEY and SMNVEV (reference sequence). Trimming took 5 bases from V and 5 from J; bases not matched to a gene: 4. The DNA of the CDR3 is TGTGCCAGCAGTAGGACAGGGAGTTATGGCTACACCTTC. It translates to CASSRTGSYGYTF.

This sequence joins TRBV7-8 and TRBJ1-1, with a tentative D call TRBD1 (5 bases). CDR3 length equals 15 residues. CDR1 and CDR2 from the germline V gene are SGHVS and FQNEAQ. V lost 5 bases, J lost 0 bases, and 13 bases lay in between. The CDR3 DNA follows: TGTGCCAGCAGCGGACACGGCCACTTGAACACTGAAGCTTTCTTT. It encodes CASSGHGHLNTEAFF. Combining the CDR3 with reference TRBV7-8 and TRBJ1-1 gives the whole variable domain GAGVSQSPRYKVAKRGQDVALRCDPISGHVSLFWYQQALGQGPEFLTYFQNEAQLDKSGLPSDRFFAERPEGSVSTLKIQRTQQEDSAVYLCASSGHGHLNTEAFFGQGTRLTVV.

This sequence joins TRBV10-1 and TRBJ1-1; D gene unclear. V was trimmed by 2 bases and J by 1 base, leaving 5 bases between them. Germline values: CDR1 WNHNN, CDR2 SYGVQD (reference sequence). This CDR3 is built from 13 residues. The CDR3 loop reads CASSETENTEAFF. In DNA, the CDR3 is TGCGCCAGCAGTGAGACAGAGAACACTGAAGCTTTCTTT.

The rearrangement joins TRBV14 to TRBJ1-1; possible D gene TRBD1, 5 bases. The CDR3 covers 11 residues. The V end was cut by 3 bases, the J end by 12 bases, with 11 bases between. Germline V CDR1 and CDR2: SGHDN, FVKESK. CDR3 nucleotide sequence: TGTGCCAGCAGCCAGGGGGGAGGCACTTTCTTT. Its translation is CASSQGGGTFF.

The CDR3 DNA reads TGTGCCAGTAGGTTGACAGGGGATACCTATGGCTACACCTTC. Translating gives CASRLTGDTYGYTF. The chain uses TRBV19 and TRBJ1-2; 8 bases map to TRBD1. The junction had 7 bases not matched to a gene; V was cut back by 6 bases and J by 4 bases. CDR3 size: 14 residues. The germline V gene has CDR1 LNHDA and CDR2 SQIVND (reference sequence).

The CDR3 DNA is TGTGCCAGCAGTCTCGGGACTAGCGGATACAATGAGCAGTTCTTC. This encodes CASSLGTSGYNEQFF. The chain employs TRBV6-1 and TRBJ2-1, with TRBD2 matching 11 bases. CDR1 and CDR2 (germline): MNHNS, SASEGT. The V segment lost 5 bases and the J segment 4 bases; nucleotides outside the gene matches: 4. The CDR3 has 15 residues.

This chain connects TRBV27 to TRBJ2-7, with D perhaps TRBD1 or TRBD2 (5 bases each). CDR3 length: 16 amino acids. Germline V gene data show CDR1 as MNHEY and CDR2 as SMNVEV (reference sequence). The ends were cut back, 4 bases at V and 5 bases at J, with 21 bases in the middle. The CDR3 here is CASSSFARGARNEQYF. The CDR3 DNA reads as TGTGCCAGCAGTTCCTTTGCGCGAGGGGCGCGGAACGAGCAGTACTTC.

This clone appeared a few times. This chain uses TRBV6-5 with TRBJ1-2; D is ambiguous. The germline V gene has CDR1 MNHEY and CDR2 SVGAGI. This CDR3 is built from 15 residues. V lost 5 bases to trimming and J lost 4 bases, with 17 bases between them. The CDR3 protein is CASSPTAGFLYGYTF. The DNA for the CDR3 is TGTGCCAGCAGTCCCACCGCTGGATTTCTCTATGGCTACACCTTC.

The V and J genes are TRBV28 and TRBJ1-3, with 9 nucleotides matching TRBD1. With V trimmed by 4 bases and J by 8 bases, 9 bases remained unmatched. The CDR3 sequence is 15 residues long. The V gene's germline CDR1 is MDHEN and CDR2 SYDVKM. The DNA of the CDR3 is TGTGCCAGCAGTTCCACCGGGACAGGGTCACACACCATATATTTT. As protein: CASSSTGTGSHTIYF.

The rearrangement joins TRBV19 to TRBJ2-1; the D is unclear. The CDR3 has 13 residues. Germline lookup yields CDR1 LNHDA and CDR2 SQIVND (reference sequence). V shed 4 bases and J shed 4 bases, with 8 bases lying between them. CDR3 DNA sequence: TGTGCCAGTAGTACGACGGTTTACAATGAGCAGTTCTTC. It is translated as CASSTTVYNEQFF. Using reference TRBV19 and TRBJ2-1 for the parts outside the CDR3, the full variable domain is DGGITQSPKYLFRKEGQNVTLSCEQNLNHDAMYWYRQDPGQGLRLIYYSQIVNDFQKGDIAEGYSVSREKKESFPLTVTSAQKNPTAFYLCASSTTVYNEQFFGPGTRLTVL.

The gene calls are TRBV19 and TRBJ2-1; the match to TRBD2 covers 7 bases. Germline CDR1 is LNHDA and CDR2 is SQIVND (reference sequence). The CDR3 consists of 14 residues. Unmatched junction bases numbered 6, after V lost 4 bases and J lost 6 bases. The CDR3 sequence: CASSRTSDTNEQFF. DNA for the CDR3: TGTGCCAGTAGTAGAACTAGCGACACCAATGAGCAGTTCTTC. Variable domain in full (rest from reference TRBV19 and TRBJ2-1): DGGITQSPKYLFRKEGQNVTLSCEQNLNHDAMYWYRQDPGQGLRLIYYSQIVNDFQKGDIAEGYSVSREKKESFPLTVTSAQKNPTAFYLCASSRTSDTNEQFFGPGTRLTVL.

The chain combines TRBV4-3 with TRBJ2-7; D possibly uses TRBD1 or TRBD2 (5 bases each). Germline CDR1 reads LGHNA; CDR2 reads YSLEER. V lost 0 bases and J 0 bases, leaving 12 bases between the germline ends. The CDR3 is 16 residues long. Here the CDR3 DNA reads TGCGCCAGCAGCCAAGAACGGGACGGTAGCTCCTACGAGCAGTACTTC. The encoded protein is CASSQERDGSSYEQYF.

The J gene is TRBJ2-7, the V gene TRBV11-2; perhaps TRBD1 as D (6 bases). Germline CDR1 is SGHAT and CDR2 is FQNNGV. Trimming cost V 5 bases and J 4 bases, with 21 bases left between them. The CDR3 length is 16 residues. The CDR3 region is CASSPRAGQDSYEQYF. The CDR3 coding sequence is TGTGCCAGCAGCCCACGGGCCGGGCAGGACAGTTACGAGCAGTACTTC.

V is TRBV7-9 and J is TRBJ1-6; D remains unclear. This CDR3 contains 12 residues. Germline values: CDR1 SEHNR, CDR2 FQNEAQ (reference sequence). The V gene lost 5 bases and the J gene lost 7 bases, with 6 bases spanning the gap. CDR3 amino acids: CASSLNNSPLHF. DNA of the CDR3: TGTGCCAGCAGCCTCAACAATTCACCCCTCCACTTT.

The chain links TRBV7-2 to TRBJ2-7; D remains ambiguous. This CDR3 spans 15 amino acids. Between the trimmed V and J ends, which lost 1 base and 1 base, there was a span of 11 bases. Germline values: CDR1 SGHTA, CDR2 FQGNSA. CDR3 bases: TGTGCCAGCAGCTTAGACCGGGCTGGGTCCTACGAGCAGTACTTC. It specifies CASSLDRAGSYEQYF. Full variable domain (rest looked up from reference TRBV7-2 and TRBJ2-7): GAGVSQSPSNKVTEKGKDVELRCDPISGHTALYWYRQSLGQGLEFLIYFQGNSAPDKSGLPSDRFSAERTGGSVSTLTIQRTQQEDSAVYLCASSLDRAGSYEQYFGPGTRLTVT.

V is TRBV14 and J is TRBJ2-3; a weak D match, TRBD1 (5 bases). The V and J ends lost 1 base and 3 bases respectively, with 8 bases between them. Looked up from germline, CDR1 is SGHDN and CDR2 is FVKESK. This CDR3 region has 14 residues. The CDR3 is CASSQGWTTDTQYF. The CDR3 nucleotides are TGTGCCAGCAGCCAAGGGTGGACAACAGATACGCAGTATTTT.

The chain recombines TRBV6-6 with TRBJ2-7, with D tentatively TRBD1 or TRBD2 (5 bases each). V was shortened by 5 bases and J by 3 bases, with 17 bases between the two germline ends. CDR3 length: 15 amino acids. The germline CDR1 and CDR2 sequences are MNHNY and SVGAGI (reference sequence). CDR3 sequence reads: CASSIQPGPSYEQYF. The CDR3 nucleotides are TGTGCCAGCAGTATACAACCGGGACCGAGCTACGAGCAGTACTTC.

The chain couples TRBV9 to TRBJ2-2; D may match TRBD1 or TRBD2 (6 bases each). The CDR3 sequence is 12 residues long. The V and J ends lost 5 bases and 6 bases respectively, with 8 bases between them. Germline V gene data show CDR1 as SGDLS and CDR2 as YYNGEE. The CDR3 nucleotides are TGTGCCAGCAGTGGGGGGCCCGGGGAGCTGTTTTTT. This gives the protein CASSGGPGELFF. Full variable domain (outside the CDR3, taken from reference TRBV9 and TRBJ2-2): DSGVTQTPKHLITATGQRVTLRCSPRSGDLSVYWYQQSLDQGLQFLIQYYNGEERAKGNILERFSAQQFPDLHSELNLSSLELGDSALYFCASSGGPGELFFGEGSRLTVL.